This T cell receptor (beta chain) was sequenced during a study of OX40 agonist ivuxolimab in advanced cancers. Study-wide context: Patients in the trial were receiving intravenous ivuxolimab every 2 weeks, at doses of 0.01 to 10 mg/kg. At 82.7% male, the cohort had a mean age of roughly 60 years, ranging from roughly 20 to 90. Prior checkpoint blockade (anti-PD-1, anti-PD-L1 or anti-CTLA-4) was permitted; over 30% had it.

J lost 7 bases, V lost 5 bases, and 7 bases had no gene match. There are 14 residues in the CDR3. Germline loops: CDR1 SGHAT, CDR2 FQNNGV. Method: immunoSEQ multiplex PCR; TCRdb's copy keeps in-frame clones and lacks some. Counted here are 100,000 or so clones, 91% occurring once; the ten biggest clones make up over 0.8%. The sample here was CD4+ or CD8+ T cells sorted from blood, taken in a trial of the OX40 agonist ivuxolimab. This rearrangement joins TRBV11-2 to TRBJ2-5; TRBD2 matches at 10 bases. This receptor was identified in an adult with an advanced solid tumor such as melanoma, head and neck, liver or kidney cancer. CDR3 DNA sequence: TGTGCCAGCAGCCCCCTAGCGGGAGACGGGACCCAGTACTTC. Protein: CASSPLAGDGTQYF.